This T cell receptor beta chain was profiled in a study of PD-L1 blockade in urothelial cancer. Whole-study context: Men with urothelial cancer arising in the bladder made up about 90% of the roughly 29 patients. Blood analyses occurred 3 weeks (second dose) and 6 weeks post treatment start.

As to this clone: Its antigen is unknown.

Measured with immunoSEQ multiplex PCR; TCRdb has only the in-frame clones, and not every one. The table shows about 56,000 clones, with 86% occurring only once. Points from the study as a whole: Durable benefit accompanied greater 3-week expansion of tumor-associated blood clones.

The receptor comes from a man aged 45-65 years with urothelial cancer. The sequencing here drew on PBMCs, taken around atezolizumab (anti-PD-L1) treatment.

CDR3 bases: TGTGCCAGCAGCCATGGGGAGGTTAAGTACTTC. Translated: CASSHGEVKYF. The genes are TRBV7-9 and TRBJ2-4; a possible D gene is TRBD2 (6 bases). Per germline, CDR1 SEHNR and CDR2 FQNEAQ (reference sequence). V lost 5 bases, J lost 14 bases, and 13 bases lay in between. The CDR3 consists of 11 residues. The full variable domain, with the rest looked up from reference TRBV7-9 and TRBJ2-4, is DTGVSQNPRHKITKRGQNVTFRCDPISEHNRLYWYRQTLGQGPEFLTYFQNEAQLEKSRLLSDRFSAERPKGSFSTLEIQRTEQGDSAMYLCASSHGEVKYFGAGTRLSVL.